The 6 T cell receptor beta chains given below trace back to one sample, sequenced in a study of T cell responses to AZD1222 COVID-19 vaccine. Assay: immunoSEQ multiplex PCR; the TCRdb copy retains only in-frame clones and omits some. The sample has about 52,000 clones, roughly 90% seen once; the top ten hold approximately 2.5%. Sequencing was performed on peripheral blood, taken 28 days after the second AZD1222 dose. These receptors came from an adult who received the AZD1222 COVID-19 vaccine.

The chain employs TRBV9 and TRBJ2-3; 7 bases map to TRBD2. V lost 0 bases, J lost 3 bases, and 1 base stayed unmatched. This CDR3 comprises 14 residues. Germline V gene lookup returns CDR1 SGDLS and CDR2 YYNGEE. Here the CDR3 reads CASSVGRGTDTQYF. Here the CDR3 DNA reads TGTGCCAGCAGCGTAGGGCGGGGGACAGATACGCAGTATTTT.

J is TRBJ2-7 and V is TRBV30; a weak D match, TRBD2 (6 bases). This CDR3 is 14 amino acids long. V was pared by 7 bases and J by 4 bases, with 20 bases between. Germline V CDR1 and CDR2: GTSNPN, SVGIG (reference sequence). CDR3 in amino acids: CASGRGGNGYEQYF. CDR3 coding DNA: TGTGCCTCCGGCCGGGGCGGGAATGGGTACGAGCAGTACTTC. The entire variable domain, with the rest obtained from reference TRBV30 and TRBJ2-7, is as follows: SQTIHQWPATLVQPVGSPLSLECTVEGTSNPNLYWYRQAAGRGLQLLFYSVGIGQISSEVPQNLSASRPQDRQFILSSKKLLLSDSGFYLCASGRGGNGYEQYFGPGTRLTVT.

The genes are TRBV18 and TRBJ2-7; D is unresolved. V lost 0 bases and J 0 bases, leaving 9 bases between the germline ends. The CDR3 runs 15 residues. Looked up from germline, CDR1 is KGHSH and CDR2 is LQKENI. The CDR3 DNA sequence: TGTGCCAGCTCACCACCGGGGTCCATCTCCTACGAGCAGTACTTC. Encoded protein: CASSPPGSISYEQYF.

The chain recombines TRBV3-1 (or the pseudogene TRBV3-2) with TRBJ2-5; D unresolved. The CDR3 covers 12 residues. Germline V gene sequence: CDR1 LGHDT, CDR2 YNNKEL (reference sequence). Trimming removed 0 bases at V and 5 bases at J, with 4 bases between. The CDR3 DNA follows: TGTGCCAGCAGCCAAGATGGGGAGACCCAGTACTTC. It is translated as CASSQDGETQYF.

The chain combines TRBV18 with TRBJ2-3; 11 bases map to TRBD2. V gave up 2 bases and J gave up 7 bases; unmatched junction bases: 11. The CDR3 is made up of 17 amino acids. CDR1 is KGHSH, CDR2 LQKENI, per germline. Here the CDR3 reads CASSPAMTSGTLNTQYF. The CDR3 DNA follows: TGTGCCAGCTCACCAGCGATGACTAGCGGGACGTTAAATACGCAGTATTTT.

The J gene is TRBJ1-1, the V gene TRBV10-2, with 7 positions matching TRBD1. Germline CDR1 and CDR2: WSHSY and SAAADI. Germline trimming cut 6 bases from V and 4 bases from J; bases unmatched to any gene: 5. The CDR3 consists of 13 residues. The CDR3, as DNA: TGCGCCAGCAGCCTACAGGGGAGCACTGAAGCTTTCTTT. Protein sequence: CASSLQGSTEAFF.